This passage covers 27 T cell receptor beta chains from one sample sequenced in a study of response to subunit inactivated influenza vaccine. A single record per CDR3 protein comes from TCRdb applying MiXCR to the RT-PCR reads. The data show roughly 150,000 distinct CDR3 sequences, about a tenth seen once. The sample was non-naive T cells sorted from PBMCs, taken about 40 days after vaccination. The receptors come from a man aged 45-65 years who received an inactivated influenza vaccine.

This clonotype occurred many times. The genes are TRBV28 and TRBJ2-5; 9 bases fit TRBD2. This CDR3 contains 17 residues. Germline values: CDR1 MDHEN, CDR2 SYDVKM. V shed 3 bases, J shed 4 bases, and the junction held 12 bases outside the gene matches. In nucleotides, the CDR3 is TGTGCCAGCAGTTTTCTGGAGGCGGGAGGGCCCCGAGAGACCCAGTACTTC. Translating it yields CASSFLEAGGPRETQYF.

As for this clonotype: A much larger clone lies a single base off, so this may be a read error. The J gene is TRBJ2-1, the V gene TRBV28; TRBD2 matches 7 bases. The CDR3 runs 13 residues. The germline CDR1 and CDR2 sequences are MDHEN and SYDVKM. Here the CDR3 reads CASRGRGYNERFF. The DNA for the CDR3 is TGTGCCAGCAGAGGGCGGGGGTACAATGAGCGGTTCTTC.

The chain uses TRBV9 and TRBJ2-1; TRBD2 agrees at 7 bases. This CDR3 has 15 amino acids. Germline V gene lookup returns CDR1 SGDLS and CDR2 YYNGEE. The V and J ends lost 4 bases and 4 bases, in that order; junction bases with no gene match: 8. The CDR3 coding sequence is TGTGCCAGCAGCCAGAGACTAGCCACTTACAATGAGCAGTTCTTC. It specifies CASSQRLATYNEQFF.

The rearrangement uses TRBV20-1 and TRBJ1-4; a weak D match, TRBD1 (5 bases). The germline CDR1 and CDR2 sequences are DFQATT and SNEGSKA (reference sequence). This CDR3 is built from 14 residues. Trimming pared 5 bases from V and 7 bases from J, leaving 17 bases between. The CDR3 spells CSAPIPGRGEKLFF. DNA of the CDR3: TGCAGTGCTCCTATCCCGGGGCGAGGTGAAAAACTGTTTTTT.

This clonotype was seen at least ten times. The genes are TRBV4-3 and TRBJ1-1; no clear D gene. In germline, CDR1 is LGHNA, CDR2 YSLEER. The CDR3 runs to 13 residues. Deletions cut 0 bases from V and 6 bases from J, with 8 bases between. As DNA, the CDR3 is TGCGCCAGCAGCCAAGACGGATCATCTGAAGCTTTCTTT. As protein: CASSQDGSSEAFF.

This chain uses TRBV28 with TRBJ1-1; D is uncertain. This CDR3 region has 11 residues. The V and J ends lost 7 bases and 1 base respectively, with 4 bases between them. The germline gives CDR1 MDHEN, CDR2 SYDVKM. The CDR3 DNA is TGTGCCAGCAAGGAGAACACTGAAGCTTTCTTT. This encodes CASKENTEAFF.

This clonotype showed up just a few times. V is TRBV28 and J is TRBJ2-4; tentatively, D is TRBD1 (6 bases). From germline, CDR1 is MDHEN and CDR2 SYDVKM. V was shortened by 4 bases and J by 3 bases, with 13 bases between the two germline ends. The CDR3 runs 15 residues. CDR3 in amino acids: CASSSTGLIKNIQYF. The CDR3 DNA sequence: TGTGCCAGCAGTTCGACAGGACTCATCAAAAACATTCAGTACTTC.

This clonotype turned up a few times. J is TRBJ1-1 and V is TRBV3-1; 11 bases match TRBD1. The germline V gene encodes CDR1 LGHDT and CDR2 YNNKEL (reference sequence). The CDR3 totals 15 residues. Trimming removed 4 bases from V and 4 bases from J; junction bases left unmatched: 5. In DNA, the CDR3 is TGTGCCAGCAGCCCCCCCGGGACAGGGGGCACTGAAGCTTTCTTT. Residues: CASSPPGTGGTEAFF.

The gene calls are TRBV7-2 and TRBJ2-1; maybe TRBD2 (7 bases). Germline assignment: CDR1 SGHTA and CDR2 FQGNSA. This CDR3 comprises 15 residues. The V gene lost 0 bases and the J gene lost 9 bases, with 15 bases spanning the gap. In nucleotides, the CDR3 is TGTGCCAGCAGCTTAGCGGGGGGGGCTCAAGGTGAGCAGTTCTTC. Residues: CASSLAGGAQGEQFF.

In this sample, this clonotype turned up many times. This CDR3 reads CASSGIGLQIDYEQYF. The CDR3 DNA is TGTGCCAGCAGCGGAATAGGACTCCAGATAGACTACGAGCAGTACTTC. The chain combines TRBV7-2 with TRBJ2-7; perhaps TRBD2 as D (5 bases). Trimming took 5 bases from V and 3 from J, leaving 20 bases between them. The V gene's germline CDR1 is SGHTA and CDR2 FQGNSA. The CDR3 sequence is 16 residues long.

This clonotype was seen more than once but under ten times. Written as DNA, the CDR3 is TGTGCCAGCAGCTTCGGGACAGGATTCTACGAGCAGTACTTC. This sequence encodes CASSFGTGFYEQYF. V is TRBV7-2 and J is TRBJ2-7, with TRBD1 identical over 8 bases. Germline V gene sequence: CDR1 SGHTA, CDR2 FQGNSA. CDR3 length: 14 residues. V was pared by 3 bases and J by 3 bases, with 4 bases of the junction left unmatched.

In this sample, this clonotype turned up a few times. This CDR3 reads CASSYGLAQETQYF. As DNA, the CDR3 is TGTGCCAGCAGTTATGGTCTAGCCCAAGAGACCCAGTACTTC. This chain connects TRBV6-5 to TRBJ2-5, with D maybe TRBD2 (5 bases). Germline CDR1 is MNHEY and CDR2 is SVGAGI. The CDR3 sequence is 14 residues long. V was trimmed by 3 bases and J by 1 base, leaving 9 bases between them.

A few counts support this clonotype. The V and J genes are TRBV5-1 and TRBJ2-7; either TRBD1 or TRBD2 may fit D (5 bases each). This CDR3 has 16 residues. Germline CDR1 and CDR2: SGHRS and YFSETQ. Trimming left V 2 bases short and J 3 bases short, with 18 bases between. CDR3 DNA sequence: TGCGCCAGCAGCTTCGGGACGCCAAGTGGGCTCTACGAGCAGTACTTC. It translates to CASSFGTPSGLYEQYF.

There are a few counts of this clonotype. This chain uses TRBV11-2 with TRBJ2-5; TRBD2 matches at 7 bases. The CDR3 runs 14 residues. Germline V CDR1 and CDR2: SGHAT, FQNNGV. J was trimmed by 4 bases and V by 1 base; bases with no gene match: 3. The CDR3 sequence is CASSLGTRGETQYF. The CDR3 bases are TGTGCCAGCAGCTTAGGGACTAGAGGAGAGACCCAGTACTTC. The whole variable domain, filled in from reference TRBV11-2 and TRBJ2-5, reads EAGVAQSPRYKIIEKRQSVAFWCNPISGHATLYWYQQILGQGPKLLIQFQNNGVVDDSQLPKDRFSAERLKGVDSTLKIQPAKLEDSAVYLCASSLGTRGETQYFGPGTRLLVL.

In its sample, this clonotype was seen a few times. The gene calls are TRBV7-2 and TRBJ2-2, with D tentatively TRBD1 (6 bases). CDR3 length: 14 amino acids. Trimming took off 4 bases at V and 5 bases at J, with 11 bases between the two ends. Germline V gene lookup returns CDR1 SGHTA and CDR2 FQGNSA. CDR3 region: CASSYTRGTGELFF. Written as DNA, the CDR3 is TGTGCCAGCAGCTACACCAGGGGTACCGGGGAGCTGTTTTTT.

The chain couples TRBV7-2 to TRBJ2-5, with no clear D. V was trimmed by 2 bases and J by 5 bases, leaving 3 bases between them. CDR3 length: 11 residues. CDR1 is SGHTA and CDR2 is FQGNSA in the germline V gene. The CDR3 sequence: CASSLIETQYF. The DNA of the CDR3 is TGTGCCAGCAGCTTAATCGAGACCCAGTACTTC.

This rearrangement joins TRBV20-1 to TRBJ2-7; possible D gene TRBD2, 5 bases. V was trimmed by 6 bases and J by 3 bases, leaving 15 bases between them. Germline lookup yields CDR1 DFQATT and CDR2 SNEGSKA (reference sequence). The CDR3 length is 13 residues. The DNA for the CDR3 is TGCAGTGCCCCCCTGACTACTAACTACGAGCAGTACTTC. Residues: CSAPLTTNYEQYF.

This clonotype came up a few times. This sequence joins TRBV24-1 and TRBJ1-2; TRBD1 might be the D (5 bases). The CDR3 sequence is 12 residues long. Germline V lookup: CDR1 KGHDR, CDR2 SFDVKD. The V end lost 5 bases, the J end lost 3 bases, and 6 bases lay between the germline ends. The CDR3 DNA reads as TGTGCCACCAGTGCACAGGACTATGGCTACACCTTC. This codes for CATSAQDYGYTF.

This clonotype has a count of ten or more. The chain is built from TRBV10-3 and TRBJ2-1; 8 bases align to TRBD2. The CDR3 contains 14 residues. Trimming at V came to 2 bases and at J to 9 bases, leaving 6 bases not matched to a gene. Germline values: CDR1 ENHRY, CDR2 SYGVKD. The CDR3 region is CAISEGVAGSEQFF. In DNA form, the CDR3 reads TGTGCCATCAGTGAGGGGGTAGCGGGATCTGAGCAGTTCTTC.

This clonotype appeared many times. The V call is TRBV7-2, the J call TRBJ2-3; D uncertain. Germline-derived CDR1 and CDR2 are SGHTA and FQGNSA. Deletions cut 3 bases from V and 2 bases from J, with 6 bases between. This CDR3 region has 13 residues. The CDR3 DNA reads TGTGCCAGCAGCTTCGCGCCCACAGATACGCAGTATTTT. Its translation: CASSFAPTDTQYF. Full variable domain (missing parts from reference TRBV7-2 and TRBJ2-3): GAGVSQSPSNKVTEKGKDVELRCDPISGHTALYWYRQSLGQGLEFLIYFQGNSAPDKSGLPSDRFSAERTGGSVSTLTIQRTQQEDSAVYLCASSFAPTDTQYFGPGTRLTVL.

On this clonotype: A junction end diverges from the germline sequence, so it may reflect a read error. V gene TRBV2 combines with J gene TRBJ1-2; tentatively, D is TRBD1 (5 bases). The germline V gene encodes CDR1 SNHLY and CDR2 FYNNEI. This CDR3 has 14 residues. The CDR3 protein is CACRRDVANYGYTF. The CDR3 region has the DNA TGTGCCTGCAGGCGGGACGTAGCTAACTATGGCTACACCTTC.

This clonotype came up many times. The rearrangement joins TRBV4-3 to TRBJ1-1; 10 positions match TRBD1. The CDR3 spans 15 residues. Germline loops: CDR1 LGHNA, CDR2 YSLEER. The junction had 7 bases not matched to a gene; V was cut back by 4 bases and J by 5 bases. The CDR3 sequence: CASSRMTGGTTEAFF. The CDR3 coding sequence is TGCGCCAGCAGCCGGATGACAGGGGGCACGACTGAAGCTTTCTTT.

This clonotype showed up just a few times. The rearrangement joins TRBV7-2 to TRBJ2-7, with a weak D call TRBD1 (5 bases). Germline-derived CDR1 and CDR2 are SGHTA and FQGNSA. This CDR3 is 15 amino acids long. V lost 4 bases and J 3 bases, leaving 16 bases between the germline ends. CDR3 sequence reads: CASSSLTVTYYEQYF. CDR3 DNA sequence: TGTGCCAGCAGCTCCCTGACAGTAACCTACTACGAGCAGTACTTC.

This clonotype turned up a few times. The rearrangement uses TRBV27 and TRBJ1-4; TRBD1 aligns across 10 bases. After removal of 6 bases from V and 9 bases from J, the junction contained 13 bases not matched to a gene. The germline CDR1 and CDR2 sequences are MNHEY and SMNVEV (reference sequence). The CDR3 is made up of 16 amino acids. The CDR3 DNA is TGTGCCAGCAGGGAGACAGACAGGGGGCGAGGTAAAAAACTGTTTTTT. Translated, it gives CASRETDRGRGKKLFF. The full variable domain, with the rest looked up from reference TRBV27 and TRBJ1-4, is EAQVTQNPRYLITVTGKKLTVTCSQNMNHEYMSWYRQDPGLGLRQIYYSMNVEVTDKGDVPEGYKVSRKEKRNFPLILESPSPNQTSLYFCASRETDRGRGKKLFFGSGTQLSVL.

In this sample, this clonotype turned up a few times. This chain uses TRBV14 with TRBJ2-3; 9 nucleotides line up with TRBD1. The CDR3 is 16 residues long. Germline CDR1 and CDR2: SGHDN and FVKESK. V shed 1 base and J 1 base; nucleotides not matched to a gene: 3. The CDR3 DNA follows: TGTGCCAGCAGCCAAGGGACAGGGGCCCGCACAGATACGCAGTATTTT. Translation: CASSQGTGARTDTQYF.

This clonotype was found a few times. The genes are TRBV20-1 and TRBJ2-3, with 8 positions matching TRBD2. Germline-derived CDR1 and CDR2 are DFQATT and SNEGSKA (reference sequence). The V gene end was trimmed by 6 bases and the J gene end by 6 bases; junction bases not matched to a gene: 8. This CDR3 is built from 13 residues. In nucleotides, the CDR3 is TGCAGTGCCAGAAGACGGGGGGGGGATACGCAGTATTTT. It yields the protein CSARRRGGDTQYF.

Ten or more counts support this clonotype. The chain has TRBV4-2 and TRBJ2-2, with D possibly being TRBD2 (5 bases). Germline CDR1 and CDR2: LGHNA and YNFKEQ. Trimming removed 3 bases from V and 4 bases from J, with 12 bases in between. The CDR3 sequence is 15 residues long. The CDR3 bases are TGTGCCAGCAGCCATGTATACCGGGGCACCGGGGAGCTGTTTTTT. This translates into CASSHVYRGTGELFF.